The sequence of this TCR beta chain was determined in a study of shared clonotypes between healthy human individuals. CD4+ cell separation produced CD45RA+ naive and CD45RA-negative memory subsets. Around 200 ng DNA, 30,000 or so T cell genomes, went into each sorted-subset replicate PCR. Sequencing used immunoSEQ multiplex PCR; TCRdb keeps in-frame clones, though not all of them. The sample has about 990,000 clones, 78% seen once. Broader study findings: Generation probabilities were higher for clonotypes shared across all four sorted-subset donors than for unshared ones. Sample collection involved blood only; tissue repertoires are likely different.

For this clone: Its antigen is still unknown.

The receptor's source is a man younger than 35 in good health. Some clones in this sample may be carry-over from other donors' samples. The sample was memory CD4+ T cells from PBMCs. Subset defined: CD45RA-negative fraction.

CDR3 coding DNA: TGTGCCAGCAGTTACGCACTAGCGGCCCAAGAGACCCAGTACTTC. Amino acids: CASSYALAAQETQYF. The chain carries TRBV6-5 and TRBJ2-5; 8 nucleotides align to TRBD2. This CDR3 comprises 15 residues. Trimming cost V 2 bases and J 1 base; bases outside gene matches: 3. Germline CDR1 and CDR2: MNHEY and SVGAGI.